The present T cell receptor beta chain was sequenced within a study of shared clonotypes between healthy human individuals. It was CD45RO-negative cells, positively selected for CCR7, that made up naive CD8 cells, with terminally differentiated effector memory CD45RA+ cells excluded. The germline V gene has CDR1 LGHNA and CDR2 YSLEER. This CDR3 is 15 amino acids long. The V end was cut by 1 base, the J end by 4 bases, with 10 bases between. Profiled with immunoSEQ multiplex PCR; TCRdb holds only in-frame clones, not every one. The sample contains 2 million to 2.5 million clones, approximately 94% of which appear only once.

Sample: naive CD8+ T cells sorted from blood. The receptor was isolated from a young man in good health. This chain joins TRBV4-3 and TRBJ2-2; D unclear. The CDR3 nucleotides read TGCGCCAGCAGCCAAGCGGTGGGAAGCACCGGGGAGCTGTTTTTT. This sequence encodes CASSQAVGSTGELFF.